Listed below are T cell receptor beta chains from one sample, sequenced in a study of radiotherapy plus CTLA-4 blockade in lung cancer. Profiled with immunoSEQ multiplex PCR; TCRdb holds only in-frame clones, not every one. The sample has 85,000 to 95,000 clones; around 80% are singletons. The sequenced sample was peripheral blood, obtained from a patient treated with radiotherapy plus ipilimumab. All receptors derive from a human donor with non-small cell lung cancer that progressed on radiotherapy plus ipilimumab. Each CDR3 is given with its conserved first and last residue. The order of the fields is V gene, D gene, J gene, clone size, CDR3 DNA, CDR3 protein. A D gene is named only where the DNA matches it firmly. The size of a clone is reported for some rows only, either as once, few or many, or as a class for expanded clones.

>TRBV19|NA|TRBJ1-5|NA
TGTGCCAGTAGTATCAGAGTGTATAGCAATCAGCCCCAGCATTTT
CASSIRVYSNQPQHF
>TRBV11-1|NA|TRBJ2-2|few
TGTGCCAGCAGCAGCTTATCGGCGGGGAACACCGGGGAGCTGTTTTTT
CASSSLSAGNTGELFF
>TRBV10-3|TRBD2|TRBJ2-2|NA
TGTGCCATCAGTGCGGTAGCGGGAGGGCCAGGGACCGGGGAGCTGTTTTTT
CAISAVAGGPGTGELFF
>TRBV21-1|NA|TRBJ2-1|NA
TGTGCCAGCAGCAAAGCGCCCCGGACAGCCGAGTGGTGTCTCTGTTCGAACAATGAGCAGTTCTTC
CASSKAPRTAEWCLCSNNEQFF
>TRBV6-1|NA|TRBJ2-1|NA
TGTGCCAGCAGTGTGGAGCCGGCATACAATGAGCAGTTCTTC
CASSVEPAYNEQFF
>TRBV11-2|NA|TRBJ1-5|few
TGTGCCAGCAGCTTAGGAGGAGCGGACCAGCCCCAGCATTTT
CASSLGGADQPQHF
>TRBV6-5|NA|TRBJ1-5|NA
TGTGCCAGCAGCCTGACAGCCGGCCGGAGGGTGCCCCAGCATTTT
CASSLTAGRRVPQHF
>TRBV30|NA|TRBJ1-1|NA
TGTGCCTGGAGTAGGAGGGGAAACACTGAAGCTTTCTTT
CAWSRRGNTEAFF
>TRBV30|NA|TRBJ2-6|NA
TGTGCCTGGGGTCAGGGTTCCGGGGCCAACGTCCTGACTTTC
CAWGQGSGANVLTF
>TRBV28|TRBD1|TRBJ1-3|NA
TGTGCCAGTGACACTAGGACAGGGCCCTACTCTGGAAACACCATATATTTT
CASDTRTGPYSGNTIYF
>TRBV5-6|NA|TRBJ2-3|NA
TGTGCCAGCAGCTTGGGTCCAGGCCCTACGCAGTATTTT
CASSLGPGPTQYF
>TRBV30|TRBD1|TRBJ1-1|few
TGTGCCTTAAAGACAGGGTACACTGAAGCTTTCTTT
CALKTGYTEAFF
>TRBV10-3|NA|TRBJ2-7|NA
TGTGCCATCAGGATAGAAAGAGCAGGTACATCCTACGAGCAGTACTTC
CAIRIERAGTSYEQYF
>TRBV27|NA|TRBJ2-1|NA
TGTGCCAGCAGTTTTGATAGGGGCGAGCAGTTCTTC
CASSFDRGEQFF
>TRBV27|TRBD1|TRBJ2-2|NA
TGTGCCAGCAATCACAGGGGCCCGAACACCGGGGAGCTGTTTTTT
CASNHRGPNTGELFF
>TRBV5-1|NA|TRBJ1-1|NA
TGCGCCAGCAGCGAGAATCTGAACACTGAAGCTTTCTTT
CASSENLNTEAFF
>TRBV2|NA|TRBJ2-3|NA
TGTGCCAGCAGAGCCGGGACACACAGCACAGATACGCAGTATTTT
CASRAGTHSTDTQYF
>TRBV6-5|TRBD1|TRBJ2-1|few
TGTGCCAGCAGGGGGACAGAAGCCTACAATGAGCAGTTCTTC
CASRGTEAYNEQFF
>TRBV7-7|TRBD2|TRBJ2-5|few
TGTGCTAGCAGCTTGGGGACTAGCGGGTGGCAAGAGACCCAGTACTTC
CASSLGTSGWQETQYF
>TRBV6-5|NA|TRBJ1-4|NA
TGTGCCAGCTCATCGGGCAGAAATGAAAAACTGTTTTTT
CASSSGRNEKLFF
>TRBV5-4|TRBD2|TRBJ2-3|NA
TGTGCCAGCAGCTTGCGCGGGGGAAAGGTGGATACGCAGTATTTT
CASSLRGGKVDTQYF
>TRBV30|NA|TRBJ2-7|NA
TGTGCCTGGTCTGGGATCCCCTACGAGCAGTACTTC
CAWSGIPYEQYF
>TRBV5-1|NA|TRBJ2-1|once
TGCGCCAGCAGGGGGACAAATGCCTACAATGAGCAGTTCTTC
CASRGTNAYNEQFF
>TRBV23-1|TRBD1|TRBJ2-7|NA
TGCGCCAGCAGTCAAGCCGCCGGGACAGGGGTAAAAGAGCAGTACTTC
CASSQAAGTGVKEQYF
>TRBV19|NA|TRBJ1-2|NA
TGTGCCAGTAGTACGAGGATAGGAGCTAACTATGGCTACACCTTC
CASSTRIGANYGYTF
>TRBV28|NA|TRBJ2-7|once
TGTGCCAGCAGTTTGGGGGGCCTGTACGAGCAGTACTTC
CASSLGGLYEQYF
>TRBV7-9|NA|TRBJ1-1|NA
TGTGCCAGCAGCCCCGGACAGAACACTGAAGCTTTCTTT
CASSPGQNTEAFF
>TRBV11-2|NA|TRBJ2-1|NA
TGTGCCAGCAGCTATGGTATCTACAATGAGCAGTTCTTC
CASSYGIYNEQFF
>TRBV5-1|TRBD1|TRBJ2-2|NA
TGCGCCAGCTCGGACAGGGGGCTCGCCGGGGAGCTGTTTTTT
CASSDRGLAGELFF
>TRBV27|NA|TRBJ2-7|NA
TGTGCCAGCAGTTTTGGGGGCGGGTTATCTTACGAGCAGTACTTC
CASSFGGGLSYEQYF
>TRBV28|NA|TRBJ2-4|NA
TGTGCCAGCGGGATCCAGGCCGGAGGGGACATTCAGTACTTC
CASGIQAGGDIQYF
>TRBV19|NA|TRBJ1-5|NA
TGTGCCAGTAGTATGATCAAGGGGGGTTATAGCAATCAGCCCCAGCATTTT
CASSMIKGGYSNQPQHF
>TRBV5-1|NA|TRBJ1-1|NA
TGCGCCAGCAGCTTGGACGGACAGACCACTGAAGCTTTCTTT
CASSLDGQTTEAFF
>TRBV7-2|NA|TRBJ2-5|NA
TGTGCCAGCAGCTTAGTCATCTTGCAAGAGACCCAGTACTTC
CASSLVILQETQYF
>TRBV29-1|TRBD2|TRBJ2-3|NA
TGCAGCGTTGAGGCACCGGGACTAGCGGGAGATAGCACAGATACGCAGTATTTT
CSVEAPGLAGDSTDTQYF
>TRBV25-1|TRBD1|TRBJ2-4|NA
TGTGCCAGCAGTGCCCGGGACAGGGGCCCCCAGTACTTC
CASSARDRGPQYF
>TRBV5-1|NA|TRBJ2-3|NA
TGCGCCAGCAGCCGACAGCCCGCACAAGGAGATACGCAGTATTTT
CASSRQPAQGDTQYF
>TRBV30|NA|TRBJ1-1|NA
TGTGCCTGGAACCGGGACACCTCGTATAGCACTGAAGCTTTCTTT
CAWNRDTSYSTEAFF
>TRBV5-6|NA|TRBJ2-3|NA
TGTGCCAGCAGCTCGCCGGGGGCGGTCGATACGCAGTATTTT
CASSSPGAVDTQYF
>TRBV19|NA|TRBJ1-5|NA
TGTGCCAGTAGTACTATATCAGGAAGCAATCAGCCCCAGCATTTT
CASSTISGSNQPQHF
>TRBV29-1|TRBD2|TRBJ2-3|NA
TGCAGCGTGCAATCCGGACTAGCGGTAACAGATACGCAGTATTTT
CSVQSGLAVTDTQYF
>TRBV5-1|NA|TRBJ2-2|NA
TGCGCCAGCGCCCAGGGGAATGTGAACACCGGGGAGCTGTTTTTT
CASAQGNVNTGELFF
>TRBV6-5|TRBD1|TRBJ1-1|few
TGTGCCAGCAGTTACTGGACAGGGGGCGTCAGTGAAGCTTTCTTT
CASSYWTGGVSEAFF
>TRBV28|NA|TRBJ2-3|NA
TGTGCCAGCAGTTTTGATCCCTTCACAGATACGCAGTATTTT
CASSFDPFTDTQYF
>TRBV15|NA|TRBJ1-5|NA
TGTGCCACCAGCAGTTACAGAGAATCTCGGCCCCAGCATTTT
CATSSYRESRPQHF
>TRBV6-6|NA|TRBJ2-5|NA
TGTGCCAGCACCAACGGTCCCGGTGAGACCCAGTACTTC
CASTNGPGETQYF
>TRBV15|TRBD1|TRBJ1-4|NA
TGTGCCACCAGTACCGACAGGGGCGCTGAAAAACTGTTTTTT
CATSTDRGAEKLFF